These 2 T cell receptor beta chains came from one sample sequenced in a study of blood T cell repertoires in COVID-19. Here immunoSEQ multiplex PCR was the method, and the copy in TCRdb shows in-frame clones only, minus some. The repertoire consists of 210,000 or so clones, with 78% occurring once and the leading ten covering approximately 2.9%. The sequenced material came from peripheral blood. These receptors all stem from a woman older than 75 with active or convalescent COVID-19.

The V call is TRBV28, the J call TRBJ1-2, with 8 bases matching TRBD1. The CDR3 has 13 residues. Germline V gene sequence: CDR1 MDHEN, CDR2 SYDVKM. V lost 7 bases to trimming and J lost 4 bases; unmatched junction nucleotides: 5. The chain's CDR3 is CASKPGGPYGYTF. The CDR3, as DNA: TGTGCCAGCAAACCAGGGGGCCCCTATGGCTACACCTTC.

This chain uses TRBV12-3 or TRBV12-4 with TRBJ2-2; D uncertain. CDR3 length: 12 residues. V was shortened by 6 bases and J by 8 bases, with 10 bases between the two germline ends. The CDR3 protein is CASSLWSGELFF. The CDR3 DNA sequence: TGTGCCAGCAGCCTATGGTCTGGGGAGCTGTTTTTT.